The present entry profiles one T cell receptor beta chain with its context. The data are from a study of blood T cell repertoires in COVID-19. Study in general: PBMCs, B-cell-depleted T cells, or T cells provided the cDNA or gDNA that made up the material.

The CDR3 extends over 16 amino acids. Trimming cost V 2 bases and J 5 bases, with 18 bases left between them. CDR1 is WSHSY, CDR2 SAAADI, per germline. TCRdb keeps only in-frame clones here, not all; method: immunoSEQ multiplex PCR. The table includes 130,000 to 150,000 clones, 80% to 90% detected once. The sequenced material came from peripheral blood. The receptor's source is a woman aged 40 to 50 with acute or convalescent COVID-19. This chain links TRBV10-2 with TRBJ2-5; D is perhaps TRBD1 (5 bases). CDR3 amino acids: CASSEQLTAGWETQYF. The CDR3 bases are TGCGCCAGCAGTGAGCAGCTAACCGCAGGGTGGGAGACCCAGTACTTC.